A single sample gave rise to the 30 T cell receptor beta chains below, sequenced in a study of T cell responses to AZD1222 COVID-19 vaccine (dated by TCRdb to the early 2020s). Receptor amplification or capture employed the immunoSEQ multiplex PCR assay. This is the immuneACCESS table as TCRdb keeps it, with only in-frame sequences that have V and J called. A part of the clones is gone; compared with another copy, unresolved V genes explain less than half, and the rest is unexplained. Across this sample there are 120,000 to 150,000 clones, with about 92% seen only once. The ten most abundant clones make up 1.5% to 2% of the sample. This sample's time point label indicates: baseline before first vaccination. Sequenced material: peripheral blood, taken on day 0 of AZD1222 vaccination. These receptors originate from an adult in good health.

This clone was detected once. The CDR3 region has the DNA TGTGCCAGCAGCAGACCGGGACAGGCTAATGAAAAACTGTTTTTT. This codes for CASSRPGQANEKLFF. The chain combines TRBV7-8 with TRBJ1-4; 8 nucleotides agree with TRBD1. The CDR3 is made up of 15 amino acids. Germline lookup yields CDR1 SGHVS and CDR2 FQNEAQ. V was pared by 5 bases and J by 3 bases, with 5 bases of the junction left unmatched.

CDR3 loop: CASSRYLGTEAFF. CDR3 bases: TGTGCCAGCAGTAGATACTTGGGGACTGAAGCTTTCTTT. The chain uses TRBV2 and TRBJ1-1; D unclear. V lost 5 bases and J lost 5, with 12 bases in between. The germline V gene has CDR1 SNHLY and CDR2 FYNNEI. This CDR3 is 13 amino acids long.

V is TRBV9 and J is TRBJ2-5; 7 bases map to TRBD1. The CDR3 sequence is 13 residues long. Germline V gene lookup returns CDR1 SGDLS and CDR2 YYNGEE. V shed 4 bases, J shed 1 base, and the junction held 1 base outside the gene matches. In DNA, the CDR3 is TGTGCCAGCAGCCGGACAGGCCAAGAGACCCAGTACTTC. It specifies CASSRTGQETQYF. Filled out from reference TRBV9 and TRBJ2-5, the complete variable domain reads DSGVTQTPKHLITATGQRVTLRCSPRSGDLSVYWYQQSLDQGLQFLIQYYNGEERAKGNILERFSAQQFPDLHSELNLSSLELGDSALYFCASSRTGQETQYFGPGTRLLVL.

Here the CDR3 DNA reads TGTGCCAGCAGCCAGGGGGATCAGCCCCAGCATTTT. This encodes CASSQGDQPQHF. The rearrangement joins TRBV2 to TRBJ1-5; 7 bases match TRBD1. CDR3 length equals 12 residues. V lost 6 bases to trimming and J lost 5 bases; unmatched junction nucleotides: 1. The germline CDR1 and CDR2 sequences are SNHLY and FYNNEI.

This chain joins TRBV7-8 and TRBJ2-7; 7 nucleotides agree with TRBD1. The V gene's germline CDR1 is SGHVS and CDR2 FQNEAQ. The trim removed 4 bases at V and 3 bases at J, leaving 12 bases unmatched. CDR3 length equals 16 residues. In DNA form, the CDR3 reads TGTGCCAGCAGCTCCCCGAGGACAGGATTATTCTACGAGCAGTACTTC. Translation: CASSSPRTGLFYEQYF.

This clone was picked up a small number of times. The chain joins TRBV6-5 to TRBJ2-2, with 7 bases fitting TRBD2. Germline CDR1 is MNHEY and CDR2 is SVGAGI. CDR3 length equals 14 residues. The V gene end was trimmed by 5 bases and the J gene end by 3 bases; junction bases not matched to a gene: 3. The chain's CDR3 is CASSRDYYTGELFF. The CDR3 nucleotides are TGTGCCAGCAGTCGGGACTACTACACCGGGGAGCTGTTTTTT.

V and J are TRBV19 and TRBJ1-6; perhaps TRBD1 as D (5 bases). The ends were cut back, 7 bases at V and 5 bases at J, with 12 bases in the middle. Per the germline V gene, CDR1 is LNHDA and CDR2 is SQIVND (reference sequence). This CDR3 comprises 14 residues. The CDR3 sequence: CASKVADNNSPLHF. The CDR3 bases are TGTGCCAGTAAGGTGGCGGACAATAATTCACCCCTCCACTTT.

The genes are TRBV4-1 and TRBJ2-2; 8 nucleotides match TRBD2. V lost 0 bases and J lost 2; bases outside the gene matches: 5. The germline V gene encodes CDR1 MGHRA and CDR2 YSYEKL. CDR3 length: 17 amino acids. DNA of the CDR3: TGCGCCAGCAGCCAAGAAGGCGGGAGGACTAACACCGGGGAGCTGTTTTTT. Amino acids: CASSQEGGRTNTGELFF.

The chain employs TRBV7-2 and TRBJ2-7, with D uncertain. Germline assignment: CDR1 SGHTA and CDR2 FQGNSA. Between the trimmed V and J ends, which lost 8 bases and 0 bases, there was a span of 14 bases. CDR3 length equals 14 residues. In DNA form, the CDR3 reads TGTGCCAGCCGGAAGGACCCGAGCTCCTACGAGCAGTACTTC. Translation: CASRKDPSSYEQYF.

CDR3 loop: CASSLSKTGGGYTF. CDR3 sequence (DNA): TGTGCCAGCAGCCTCTCTAAAACAGGGGGTGGCTACACCTTC. The V gene is TRBV27, the J gene TRBJ1-2, with 8 bases matching TRBD1. With 6 bases clipped from V and 7 bases from J, the junction kept 10 bases outside the gene matches. The V gene's germline CDR1 is MNHEY and CDR2 SMNVEV (reference sequence). CDR3 length: 14 residues.

The V and J genes are TRBV7-9 and TRBJ2-7, with a weak D call TRBD2 (6 bases). V gave up 1 base and J gave up 7 bases, with 11 bases separating them. Germline V CDR1 and CDR2: SEHNR, FQNEAQ (reference sequence). CDR3 length equals 13 residues. Written as DNA, the CDR3 is TGTGCCAGCAGCTTAGAGGGGAGGAAGGAGCAGTACTTC. Protein: CASSLEGRKEQYF.

The rearrangement joins TRBV28 to TRBJ1-6; 10 nucleotides line up with TRBD1. The J segment lost 10 bases and the V segment lost 7 bases, leaving 10 bases of the junction unmatched. This CDR3 has 15 amino acids. Germline loops: CDR1 MDHEN, CDR2 SYDVKM. CDR3 in DNA: TGTGCCAGCACTCCGGGACAGGGGTTCGGGTCACCCCTCCACTTT. Translating it yields CASTPGQGFGSPLHF.

The chain recombines TRBV29-1 with TRBJ2-7, with D unresolved. CDR1 is SQVTM and CDR2 is ANQGSEA in the germline V gene. The germline V and J ends were trimmed by 3 bases and 3 bases, with 6 bases remaining between them. The CDR3 is 11 residues long. The CDR3 DNA reads TGCAGCGTTGAGGGCAACTACGAGCAGTACTTC. This sequence encodes CSVEGNYEQYF.

The V call is TRBV9, the J call TRBJ1-1, with 8 nucleotides matching TRBD1. The CDR3 spans 16 residues. Germline CDR1 SGDLS, CDR2 YYNGEE. Trimming at V came to 0 bases and at J to 4 bases, leaving 8 bases not matched to a gene. The CDR3 region has the DNA TGTGCCAGCAGCGTAGTAGAGGACAGGGCTAGCACTGAAGCTTTCTTT. It specifies CASSVVEDRASTEAFF. Looking up the rest from reference TRBV9 and TRBJ1-1 gives the full variable domain: DSGVTQTPKHLITATGQRVTLRCSPRSGDLSVYWYQQSLDQGLQFLIQYYNGEERAKGNILERFSAQQFPDLHSELNLSSLELGDSALYFCASSVVEDRASTEAFFGQGTRLTVV.

The chain couples TRBV5-1 to TRBJ1-4; TRBD1 is a possible D gene (5 bases). Between the trimmed V and J ends, which lost 2 bases and 5 bases, there was a span of 10 bases. CDR1 is SGHRS, CDR2 YFSETQ, per germline. This CDR3 spans 14 amino acids. CDR3 nucleotides: TGCGCCAGCAGCTTTCAGGGTGGCAATGAAAAACTGTTTTTT. It translates to CASSFQGGNEKLFF.

This clone occurred once. V usage is TRBV6-5 and J usage is TRBJ1-1, with D possibly matching TRBD1 (6 bases). The length of the CDR3 is 12 residues. The V and J ends lost 0 bases and 7 bases respectively, with 6 bases between them. The germline V gene has CDR1 MNHEY and CDR2 SVGAGI. The CDR3 region is CASSYSGHEAFF. The CDR3 nucleotides read TGTGCCAGCAGTTACTCGGGACATGAAGCTTTCTTT.

The V and J genes are TRBV6-5 and TRBJ2-2; tentative D call: TRBD1 (6 bases). Per germline, CDR1 MNHEY and CDR2 SVGAGI. V was shortened by 6 bases and J by 3 bases, with 11 bases between the two germline ends. The CDR3 totals 14 residues. This CDR3 is CASSRDTYTGELFF. DNA of the CDR3: TGTGCCAGCAGCCGGGACACCTACACCGGGGAGCTGTTTTTT.

The chain recombines TRBV2 with TRBJ1-2, with 7 bases identical to TRBD1. The CDR3 consists of 16 residues. V trimming: 4 bases; J trimming: 0 bases; junction bases outside the gene matches: 8. Germline V gene sequence: CDR1 SNHLY, CDR2 FYNNEI. Here the CDR3 DNA reads TGTGCCAGCAGTGTGTCGGACAGGCCAGCTAACTATGGCTACACCTTC. Translation gives CASSVSDRPANYGYTF.

The V and J genes are TRBV4-2 and TRBJ2-1; D is undetermined. The CDR3 is made up of 15 amino acids. Trimming removed 4 bases at V and 0 bases at J, with 10 bases between. Germline CDR1 is LGHNA and CDR2 is YNFKEQ. CDR3 DNA sequence: TGTGCCAGCAGCCCTTCTTATAGCTCCTACAATGAGCAGTTCTTC. Amino acids: CASSPSYSSYNEQFF.

V usage is TRBV19 and J usage is TRBJ1-1; D possibly corresponds to TRBD1 (5 bases). V lost 5 bases, J lost 10 bases, and 17 bases lay in between. The CDR3 is 13 amino acids. The germline V gene encodes CDR1 LNHDA and CDR2 SQIVND (reference sequence). The CDR3 region is CASSLGGYGGAFF. The CDR3 DNA follows: TGTGCCAGTAGTTTAGGAGGTTACGGGGGAGCTTTCTTT. Together with reference TRBV19 and TRBJ1-1, the CDR3 gives the full variable domain: DGGITQSPKYLFRKEGQNVTLSCEQNLNHDAMYWYRQDPGQGLRLIYYSQIVNDFQKGDIAEGYSVSREKKESFPLTVTSAQKNPTAFYLCASSLGGYGGAFFGQGTRLTVV.

The rearrangement uses TRBV29-1 and TRBJ1-1, with 7 bases lining up with TRBD1. The CDR3 is 15 residues long. Germline assignment: CDR1 SQVTM and CDR2 ANQGSEA. Trimming cost V 6 bases and J 1 base; bases outside gene matches: 11. CDR3 loop: CSVDGSTGRNTEAFF. The CDR3 nucleotides read TGCAGCGTCGATGGATCGACAGGGCGGAACACTGAAGCTTTCTTT.

The chain recombines TRBV3-1 (or the pseudogene TRBV3-2) with TRBJ1-5, with TRBD1 as a possible D gene (5 bases). Trimming removed 1 base at V and 2 bases at J, with 12 bases between. The CDR3 contains 16 residues. Germline CDR1 reads LGHDT; CDR2 reads YNNKEL (reference sequence). DNA for the CDR3: TGTGCCAGCAGCCAAGGGAGCAAACAGGGCAATCAGCCCCAGCATTTT. Its protein product is CASSQGSKQGNQPQHF.

The chain combines TRBV5-1 with TRBJ2-3, with 7 positions matching TRBD1. CDR1 and CDR2 (germline): SGHRS, YFSETQ. The CDR3 covers 16 residues. V trimming: 5 bases; J trimming: 3 bases; junction bases outside the gene matches: 12. The CDR3, as DNA: TGCGCCAGCAGTCTTCCCGGACAGGCAAGAACAGATACGCAGTATTTT. Translated: CASSLPGQARTDTQYF.

This clone was counted once. CDR3 amino acids: CASSHGSSPSQGYTF. Written as DNA, the CDR3 is TGTGCCAGCAGCCACGGCAGTTCCCCGAGCCAGGGCTACACCTTC. This chain links TRBV6-5 with TRBJ1-2; D is ambiguous. Germline-derived CDR1 and CDR2 are MNHEY and SVGAGI. The CDR3 totals 15 residues. V was clipped by 6 bases and J by 8 bases, with 22 bases between them.

This clone was seen only once. This CDR3 reads CASSLTGAGETQYF. The CDR3 DNA reads as TGTGCCAGCAGCTTAACGGGGGCGGGAGAGACCCAGTACTTC. The chain carries TRBV7-3 and TRBJ2-5, with D possibly being TRBD1 (6 bases). The CDR3 has 14 residues. From germline, CDR1 is SGHTA and CDR2 FQGTGA. Trimming removed 0 bases at V and 4 bases at J, with 9 bases between.

This rearrangement joins TRBV7-6 to TRBJ1-5, with D possibly TRBD1 on 5 matching bases. This CDR3 is built from 19 residues. Germline V gene data show CDR1 as SGHVS and CDR2 as FNYEAQ. The germline V and J ends were trimmed by 2 bases and 2 bases, with 22 bases remaining between them. This chain's CDR3 is CASSLRPGGDLSGNQPQHF. CDR3 sequence (DNA): TGTGCCAGCAGCTTACGGCCGGGAGGGGACTTAAGTGGCAATCAGCCCCAGCATTTT.

V gene TRBV10-3 combines with J gene TRBJ1-6; 12 nucleotides align to TRBD1. Germline V CDR1 and CDR2: ENHRY, SYGVKD. V was clipped by 6 bases and J by 5 bases; unmatched bases: 2. This CDR3 contains 15 residues. The CDR3 loop is CAIRGQGADNSPLHF. CDR3 sequence (DNA): TGTGCCATCAGGGGACAGGGGGCGGATAATTCACCCCTCCACTTT.

The chain carries TRBV10-3 and TRBJ2-1; either TRBD1 or TRBD2 may fit D (6 bases each). This CDR3 comprises 14 residues. Germline CDR1 reads ENHRY; CDR2 reads SYGVKD. V lost 0 bases to trimming and J lost 8 bases, with 11 bases between them. CDR3 protein: CAISESGGTHEQFF. As DNA, the CDR3 is TGTGCCATCAGTGAGTCGGGGGGCACCCATGAGCAGTTCTTC.

The gene calls are TRBV3-1 (or the pseudogene TRBV3-2) and TRBJ2-7; unclear D gene. The V gene's germline CDR1 is LGHDT and CDR2 YNNKEL (reference sequence). V shed 4 bases and J shed 3 bases, with 13 bases lying between them. CDR3 size: 14 residues. The CDR3 is CASSPLGSIYEQYF. As DNA, the CDR3 is TGTGCCAGCAGCCCTCTCGGCTCAATCTACGAGCAGTACTTC.

The chain has TRBV3-1 (or the pseudogene TRBV3-2) and TRBJ1-2, with 9 positions matching TRBD1. Looked up from germline, CDR1 is LGHDT and CDR2 is YNNKEL (reference sequence). With 6 bases clipped from V and 7 bases from J, the junction kept 9 bases outside the gene matches. There are 14 residues in the CDR3. CDR3 nucleotide sequence: TGTGCCAGCAGTTACGGGACAGGGAGGTCTGGCTACACCTTC. It translates to CASSYGTGRSGYTF.